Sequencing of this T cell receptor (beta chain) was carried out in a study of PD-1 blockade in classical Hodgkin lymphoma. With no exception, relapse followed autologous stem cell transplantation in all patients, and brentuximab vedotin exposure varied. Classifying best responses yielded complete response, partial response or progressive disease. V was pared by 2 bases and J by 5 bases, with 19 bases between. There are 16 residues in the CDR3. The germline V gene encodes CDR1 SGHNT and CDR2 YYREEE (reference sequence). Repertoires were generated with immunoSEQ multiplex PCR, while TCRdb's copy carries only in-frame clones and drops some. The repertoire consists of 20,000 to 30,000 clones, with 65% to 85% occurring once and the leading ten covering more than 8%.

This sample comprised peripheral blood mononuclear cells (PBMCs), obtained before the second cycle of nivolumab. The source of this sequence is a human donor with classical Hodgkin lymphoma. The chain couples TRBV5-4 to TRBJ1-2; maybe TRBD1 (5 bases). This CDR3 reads CASSFKGQPGPYGYTF. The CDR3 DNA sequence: TGTGCCAGCAGCTTTAAGGGCCAGCCGGGGCCGTATGGCTACACCTTC.